The clone carrying this T cell receptor (beta chain) appeared once. The sample originates from a study of blood T cell repertoires in COVID-19. Whole-study context: The United States, Italy and Spain were the sources of the acute and convalescent COVID-19 samples. Sources were T cells, B-cell-depleted T cells, or PBMCs; the material itself was cDNA or gDNA.

In the authors' workflow: Counts of nucleated cells, estimated from reference gene primer amplification, were obtained. Only in-frame clones appear in the TCRdb table, and some are missing; sequencing was by immunoSEQ multiplex PCR. V, J and clone size derive from that table, while D and trimming were established from the DNA sequence. The sample has under 200,000 clones, roughly 81% seen once. Germline V CDR1 and CDR2: LNHDA, SQIVND (reference sequence). With 5 bases removed from V and 1 base from J, the gap between germline ends came to 15 bases. CDR3 length: 16 amino acids. Input material: peripheral blood. This chain joins TRBV19 and TRBJ1-5, with D possibly matching TRBD1 (5 bases). The clonotype was recovered from a woman aged 55-70 years with COVID-19, enrolled during active disease. For the CDR3, the DNA is TGTGCCAGTAGTTCCATCCGCCAGGGAAGCAATCAGCCCCAGCATTTT. As protein: CASSSIRQGSNQPQHF.